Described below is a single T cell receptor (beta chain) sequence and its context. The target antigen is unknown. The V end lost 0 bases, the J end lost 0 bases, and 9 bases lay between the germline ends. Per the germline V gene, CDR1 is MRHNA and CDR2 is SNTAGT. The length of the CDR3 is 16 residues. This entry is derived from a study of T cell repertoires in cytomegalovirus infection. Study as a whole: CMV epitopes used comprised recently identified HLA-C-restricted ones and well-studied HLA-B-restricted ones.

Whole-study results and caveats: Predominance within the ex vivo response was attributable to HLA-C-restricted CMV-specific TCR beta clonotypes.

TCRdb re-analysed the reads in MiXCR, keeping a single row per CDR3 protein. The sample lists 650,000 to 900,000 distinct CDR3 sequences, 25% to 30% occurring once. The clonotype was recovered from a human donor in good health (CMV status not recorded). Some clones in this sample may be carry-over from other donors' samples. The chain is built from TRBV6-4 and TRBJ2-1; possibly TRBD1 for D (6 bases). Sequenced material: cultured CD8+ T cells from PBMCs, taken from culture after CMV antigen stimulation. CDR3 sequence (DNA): TGTGCCAGCAGTGACTCTAGGGGGAGCTCCTACAATGAGCAGTTCTTC. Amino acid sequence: CASSDSRGSSYNEQFF.